The text below deals with one TCR beta chain. At sampling all donors were nominally healthy, likely with unrecorded immune exposures. This record belongs to a study of cytomegalovirus exposure and HLA in healthy donors. In the study overall: As an earlier analysis found, around 190 million T cells yielded around 110 million unique TCR beta sequences. From HLA-typed donors, an early data release held approximately 85 million unique TCRs.

CDR1 is SGHTA and CDR2 is FQGTGA in the germline V gene. The ends lost 4 bases at V and 6 bases at J; junction bases unmatched: 7. CDR3 size: 14 residues. Researchers ran the PCR with 60 Vbeta and 13 Jbeta primers. Repertoires were generated with immunoSEQ multiplex PCR, while TCRdb's copy carries only in-frame clones and drops some. This listing includes about 130,000 clones. Specimen: PBMCs. This chain uses TRBV7-3 with TRBJ1-2; 8 nucleotides match TRBD1. The TCR comes from a man between 18 and 29 years old in good health and CMV-seronegative. The CDR3 is CASSSHLTGDGYTF. Written as DNA, the CDR3 is TGTGCCAGCAGCTCCCATTTGACAGGGGATGGCTACACCTTC.